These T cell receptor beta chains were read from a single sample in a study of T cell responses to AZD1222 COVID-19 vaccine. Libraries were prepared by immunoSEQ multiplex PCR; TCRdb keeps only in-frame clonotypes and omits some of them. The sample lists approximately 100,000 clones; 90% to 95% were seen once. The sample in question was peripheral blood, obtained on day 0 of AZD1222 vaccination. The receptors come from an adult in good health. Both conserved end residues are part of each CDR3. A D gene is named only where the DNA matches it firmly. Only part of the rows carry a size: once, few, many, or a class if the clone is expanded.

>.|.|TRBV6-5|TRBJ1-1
CASGTGNTEAFF
TGTGCCAGCGGGACGGGGAACACTGAAGCTTTCTTT
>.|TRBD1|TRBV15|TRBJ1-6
CATSRQDRVQPLHF
TGTGCCACCAGCAGACAGGACAGGGTGCAACCCCTCCACTTT
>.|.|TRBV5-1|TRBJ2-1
CASSLAAVDEQFF
TGCGCCAGCAGCTTAGCTGCGGTCGATGAGCAGTTCTTC
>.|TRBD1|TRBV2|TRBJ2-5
CASSRDRVGEETQYF
TGTGCCAGCAGCCGGGACAGGGTTGGGGAAGAGACCCAGTACTTC
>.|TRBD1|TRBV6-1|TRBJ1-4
CASSGPPGQGASSEKLFF
TGTGCCAGCAGTGGCCCTCCGGGACAGGGGGCATCATCTGAAAAACTGTTTTTT
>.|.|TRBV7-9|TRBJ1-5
CASSYGQRNQPQHF
TGTGCCAGCAGTTATGGACAGCGCAATCAGCCCCAGCATTTT
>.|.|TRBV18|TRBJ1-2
CASSLGAGNYGYTF
TGTGCCAGCTCACTTGGCGCCGGGAACTATGGCTACACCTTC
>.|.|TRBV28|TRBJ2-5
CASSLGGQETQYF
TGTGCCAGCAGTTTAGGGGGCCAGGAGACCCAGTACTTC
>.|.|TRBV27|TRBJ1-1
CASSLSIDTEAFF
TGTGCCAGCAGTTTATCTATTGACACTGAAGCTTTCTTT
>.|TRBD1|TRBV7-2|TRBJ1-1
CASSFRGLENTEAFF
TGTGCCAGCAGCTTCAGGGGGCTTGAGAACACTGAAGCTTTCTTT
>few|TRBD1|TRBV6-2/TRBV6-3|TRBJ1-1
CASSLATGASTEAFF
TGTGCCAGCAGTTTAGCGACAGGGGCCTCCACTGAAGCTTTCTTT
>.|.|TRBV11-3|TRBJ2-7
CASSLEQRELSYEQYF
TGTGCCAGCAGCTTAGAACAGCGAGAACTTTCCTACGAGCAGTACTTC
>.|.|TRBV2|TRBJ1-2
CASSEPDSFGNGYTF
.
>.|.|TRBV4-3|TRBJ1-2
CASSQDKGTNYGYTF
TGCGCCAGCAGCCAAGATAAGGGCACTAACTATGGCTACACCTTC
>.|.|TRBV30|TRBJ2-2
CACGSTNTGELFF
TGTGCCTGTGGGAGTACGAACACCGGGGAGCTGTTTTTT
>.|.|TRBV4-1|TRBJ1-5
CASSQAGLNQPQHF
TGCGCCAGCAGCCAAGCTGGGCTCAATCAGCCCCAGCATTTT
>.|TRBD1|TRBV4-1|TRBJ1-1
CASSQDQGQGNTEAFF
TGCGCCAGCAGCCAAGATCAGGGACAGGGGAACACTGAAGCTTTCTTT
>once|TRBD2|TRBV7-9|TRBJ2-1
CASSQRASGSSEQFF
TGTGCCAGCAGCCAGAGGGCTAGCGGGAGCAGTGAGCAGTTCTTC
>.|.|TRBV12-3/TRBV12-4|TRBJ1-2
CASSLGHFYGYTF
TGTGCCAGCAGTTTGGGACACTTCTATGGCTACACCTTC
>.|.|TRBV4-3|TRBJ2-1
CASSQDRGGKQFF
TGCGCCAGCAGCCAAGATCGTGGGGGCAAGCAGTTCTTC
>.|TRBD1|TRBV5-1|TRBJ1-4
CASSLTGAREKLFF
TGCGCCAGCAGCCTGACAGGGGCTCGGGAAAAACTGTTTTTT
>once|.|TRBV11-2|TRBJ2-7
CASSFRVFQGYEQYF
TGTGCCAGCAGCTTTAGGGTATTCCAAGGCTACGAGCAGTACTTC
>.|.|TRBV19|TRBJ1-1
CATQLRANTEAFF
TGTGCCACACAACTCAGGGCGAACACTGAAGCTTTCTTT
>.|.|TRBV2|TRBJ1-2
CASRMGMANYGYTF
TGTGCCAGCAGGATGGGGATGGCTAACTATGGCTACACCTTC
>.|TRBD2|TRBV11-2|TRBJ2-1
CASSLSGGNEQFF
TGTGCCAGCAGCTTATCGGGGGGGAATGAGCAGTTCTTC